This TCR beta chain originates from a study of T cell responses to AZD1222 COVID-19 vaccine. The overall study: Second doses were pooled across both intervals (about 4 or about 12 weeks).

Comments on this clone: Antigen specificity is unknown.

The study, taken as a whole, reports: Spike was spanned by vaccine-associated CD4 TCRs, which were dominant at 160-218 and 743-854. As reported, nearly half of all spike-specific TCRs target variant regions that are unmutated.

Assay used: immunoSEQ multiplex PCR; TCRdb lists only in-frame clones, some missing. The sample records about 120,000 clones, about 85% being singletons. The CDR3 has 18 residues. The V gene is TRBV21-1, the J gene TRBJ1-3. TRBV21-1 is noted as a pseudogene. This sample comprised peripheral blood, obtained on day 0 of AZD1222 vaccination. This sequence originates from an adult in good health. CDR3 amino acids: CASSKRGGGGLSGNTIYF. The CDR3 nucleotides are TGTGCCAGCAGCAAAAGGGGTGGGGGTGGCCTCTCTGGAAACACCATATATTTT.